Below, one TCR beta chain is given with its context. The V gene's germline CDR1 is DFQATT and CDR2 SNEGSKA (reference sequence). The CDR3 has 13 amino acids. V lost 0 bases and J lost 6, with 11 bases in between. The data were taken from a study of blood T cells in healthy people across ages. Together with a sample-barcoded 5' primer, a J-beta primer mix was included in a second PCR lasting about 7 to 11 cycles. Using its own MiXCR run on the 5' RACE reads, TCRdb lists one record per CDR3 protein. The repertoire holds roughly 1.9 million distinct CDR3 sequences, with about 39% as singletons. This clonotype was obtained from a human donor in good health. J is TRBJ1-2 and V is TRBV20-1, with a possible D match to TRBD1 (5 bases). Specimen: blood. The CDR3 DNA reads TGCAGTGCTAGAGACGCCAGGGTGGATGGCTACACCTTC. Translating it yields CSARDARVDGYTF.